This T cell receptor beta chain comes out of a study of human T cells and chemical hapten exposure. On the study more broadly: Per-sample TCR yields varied mainly from small pooled library volume differences.

This clonotype turned up a few times. Antigen unknown. Time point given: healthy volunteer bleed at 2 weeks. It was from unfractionated whole blood that total RNA was extracted. V was trimmed by 0 bases and J by 5 bases, leaving 17 bases between them. The CDR3 is made up of 16 amino acids. Per germline, CDR1 SGDLS and CDR2 YYNGEE. Study-wide results and caveats: DPC sensitization left the count of TCRs above 1 in 1000 unchanged.

The study's library attached unique molecular identifiers to single cDNA molecules. As originally analysed: Sample TCR counts, which ranged from roughly 20,000 to 750,000, had a median of approximately 96,000. In TCRdb, the RACE reads were re-called with MiXCR into one record per CDR3 protein. TCRdb, not the authors, supplied the V and J calls. The data show 130,000 or so distinct CDR3 sequences, approximately 8.3% seen once. J is TRBJ1-2 and V is TRBV9; D is possibly TRBD1 (6 bases). The TCR sequence derives from a male donor in good health. Some clones in this sample may be carry-over from other donors' samples. Sequences were obtained from whole blood. CDR3 sequence: CASSVEGGAQGYGYTF. CDR3 bases: TGTGCCAGCAGCGTAGAGGGGGGGGCGCAAGGGTATGGCTACACCTTC.